Presented here are 21 T cell receptor beta chains from one specimen sequenced in a study of blood T cell repertoires in COVID-19. TCRdb keeps only in-frame clones here, not all; method: immunoSEQ multiplex PCR. Here the sample spans about 180,000 clones, 80% being singletons. Specimen: peripheral blood. The receptors here all came from a man between 65 and 85 years old with active or convalescent COVID-19.

The CDR3 is CASSEARVETEAFF. The CDR3 DNA is TGTGCCAGCAGTGAAGCCCGTGTGGAGACTGAAGCTTTCTTT. The V gene is TRBV6-1, the J gene TRBJ1-1; D gene ambiguous. CDR3 length equals 14 residues. Germline loops: CDR1 MNHNS, CDR2 SASEGT. V lost 0 bases, J lost 5 bases, and 10 bases lay in between.

This chain connects TRBV5-4 to TRBJ1-1; TRBD1 matches 10 bases. With V trimmed by 4 bases and J by 4 bases, 10 bases remained unmatched. The CDR3 covers 16 residues. CDR1 and CDR2 from the germline V gene are SGHNT and YYREEE (reference sequence). This chain's CDR3 is CASSQGQGTSLTEAFF. The CDR3, as DNA: TGTGCCAGCAGCCAGGGACAGGGGACTTCCCTCACTGAAGCTTTCTTT.

The rearrangement joins TRBV10-2 to TRBJ1-3, with 7 bases aligning to TRBD1. This CDR3 region has 16 residues. Germline V gene lookup returns CDR1 WSHSY and CDR2 SAAADI. V gave up 4 bases and J gave up 4 bases; unmatched junction bases: 10. The CDR3 sequence: CASSVFDRVGGNTIYF. The CDR3 DNA reads as TGCGCCAGCAGTGTGTTCGACAGGGTAGGAGGAAACACCATATATTTT.

V gene TRBV5-4 combines with J gene TRBJ2-2; 9 bases align to TRBD1. Germline values: CDR1 SGHNT, CDR2 YYREEE (reference sequence). V shed 4 bases and J 5 bases; nucleotides not matched to a gene: 6. CDR3 length equals 15 residues. Written as DNA, the CDR3 is TGTGCCAGCAGCCGACGGGACAGGGTGACCGGGGAGCTGTTTTTT. This gives the protein CASSRRDRVTGELFF.

This chain uses TRBV7-9 with TRBJ1-2, with D possibly TRBD1 on 6 matching bases. V lost 8 bases, J lost 4 bases, and 11 bases lay in between. The V gene's germline CDR1 is SEHNR and CDR2 FQNEAQ (reference sequence). The length of the CDR3 is 12 residues. The CDR3 here is CASRQGTYGYTF. CDR3 DNA: TGTGCCAGCCGTCAGGGGACCTATGGCTACACCTTC.

This chain uses TRBV7-8 with TRBJ2-7; 12 bases match TRBD2. CDR1 and CDR2 (germline): SGHVS, FQNEAQ. Unmatched junction bases numbered 4, after V lost 4 bases and J lost 0 bases. This CDR3 is built from 16 residues. In DNA form, the CDR3 reads TGTGCCAGCAGCTCCCGGACTAGCGGGACCTCCTACGAGCAGTACTTC. Residues: CASSSRTSGTSYEQYF.

J is TRBJ1-1 and V is TRBV6-5; possible D gene TRBD1, 6 bases. Germline assignment: CDR1 MNHEY and CDR2 SVGAGI. V gave up 6 bases and J gave up 3 bases, with 17 bases separating them. This CDR3 region has 15 residues. In nucleotides, the CDR3 is TGTGCCAGCAGGGGGGCAGGGGCGGGAGACACTGAAGCTTTCTTT. It is translated as CASRGAGAGDTEAFF.

The chain employs TRBV12-3 or TRBV12-4 and TRBJ2-5; a weak D match, TRBD1 (6 bases). Trimming stripped 6 bases from V and 5 bases from J, with 13 bases between. CDR3 length: 13 residues. The CDR3: CASSYRVQETQYF. The CDR3 DNA reads TGTGCCAGCAGCTACAGGGTACAGGAGACCCAGTACTTC.

The rearrangement joins TRBV6-5 to TRBJ2-5; 9 positions match TRBD1. Germline V gene lookup returns CDR1 MNHEY and CDR2 SVGAGI. This CDR3 spans 13 amino acids. With V trimmed by 10 bases and J by 1 base, 4 bases remained unmatched. CDR3 region: CATGQGIQETQYF. CDR3 nucleotides: TGTGCCACGGGACAGGGAATCCAAGAGACCCAGTACTTC.

This sequence joins TRBV29-1 and TRBJ1-3; TRBD1 is a possible D gene (6 bases). In germline, CDR1 is SQVTM, CDR2 ANQGSEA. CDR3 length: 14 amino acids. V was pared by 3 bases and J by 0 bases, with 9 bases between. CDR3 in amino acids: CSVDQGSSGNTIYF. As DNA, the CDR3 is TGCAGCGTTGATCAGGGGAGCTCTGGAAACACCATATATTTT.

The rearrangement joins TRBV4-3 to TRBJ1-2; TRBD1 is a possible D gene (5 bases). CDR1 is LGHNA, CDR2 YSLEER, per germline. Trimming shortened V by 0 bases and J by 0 bases, and 11 bases separated the two germline ends. This CDR3 region has 16 residues. As DNA, the CDR3 is TGCGCCAGCAGCCAAGAAGGGGTTAGAGCTAACTATGGCTACACCTTC. Translating gives CASSQEGVRANYGYTF.

As DNA, the CDR3 is TGTGCCAGCAGCCGGACAGGGGGCGGCTACACCTTC. The encoded protein is CASSRTGGGYTF. The chain employs TRBV28 and TRBJ1-2; 11 nucleotides match TRBD1. The CDR3 runs 12 residues. Germline V CDR1 and CDR2: MDHEN, SYDVKM. Trimming took 6 bases from V and 8 from J; bases not matched to a gene: 2.

The chain employs TRBV6-6 and TRBJ1-2, with 7 positions matching TRBD1. This CDR3 is built from 13 residues. V trimming: 5 bases; J trimming: 6 bases; junction bases outside the gene matches: 6. Per germline, CDR1 MNHNY and CDR2 SVGAGI (reference sequence). The DNA of the CDR3 is TGTGCCAGCAGTGGAACCGGGACAGATGGCTACACCTTC. Protein sequence: CASSGTGTDGYTF.

The chain recombines TRBV3-1 (or the pseudogene TRBV3-2) with TRBJ2-3; 7 bases align to TRBD2. The CDR3 covers 18 residues. V gave up 1 base and J gave up 3 bases; unmatched junction bases: 13. Germline V gives CDR1 LGHDT, CDR2 YNNKEL (reference sequence). The CDR3 DNA reads TGTGCCAGCAGCCAAGTACCGTCTAGCGGCAAATTTACAGATACGCAGTATTTT. It codes for CASSQVPSSGKFTDTQYF.

This chain uses TRBV19 with TRBJ1-5; TRBD1 might be the D (5 bases). The germline V gene has CDR1 LNHDA and CDR2 SQIVND (reference sequence). V was trimmed by 4 bases and J by 3 bases, leaving 7 bases between them. The CDR3 totals 13 residues. This chain's CDR3 is CASSSRVNQPQHF. CDR3 DNA: TGTGCCAGTAGTAGCAGGGTCAATCAGCCCCAGCATTTT.

The genes are TRBV13 and TRBJ2-6; maybe TRBD2 (7 bases). CDR1 PRHDT and CDR2 FYEKMQ come from the germline V gene (reference sequence). Between the trimmed V and J ends, which lost 2 bases and 1 base, there was a span of 15 bases. This CDR3 spans 18 amino acids. DNA for the CDR3: TGTGCCAGCAGCTTATATACGGGGGGCCGTTCTGGGGCCAACGTCCTGACTTTC. Protein product: CASSLYTGGRSGANVLTF.

The CDR3 DNA follows: TGTGCCAGCAGCCGTACCGTCGGACAGACAACTAATGAAAAACTGTTTTTT. Its protein is CASSRTVGQTTNEKLFF. The chain employs TRBV3-1 (or the pseudogene TRBV3-2) and TRBJ1-4; D may be TRBD1 (6 bases). Germline lookup yields CDR1 LGHDT and CDR2 YNNKEL (reference sequence). The CDR3 covers 17 residues. Trimming removed 4 bases from V and 0 bases from J, with 15 bases in between.

The sample holds one count of this clone. The chain combines TRBV5-6 with TRBJ2-3; 7 nucleotides line up with TRBD1. From germline, CDR1 is SGHDT and CDR2 YYEEEE. The CDR3 length is 18 residues. Trimming removed 0 bases from V and 0 bases from J; junction bases left unmatched: 10. CDR3 amino acids: CASSLVVRTGPSTDTQYF. The CDR3 DNA reads as TGTGCCAGCAGCTTGGTCGTTCGGACAGGCCCTAGCACAGATACGCAGTATTTT. The whole variable domain, filled in from reference TRBV5-6 and TRBJ2-3, reads DAGVTQSPTHLIKTRGQQVTLRCSPKSGHDTVSWYQQALGQGPQFIFQYYEEEERQRGNFPDRFSGHQFPNYSSELNVNALLLGDSALYLCASSLVVRTGPSTDTQYFGPGTRLTVL.

V usage is TRBV7-2 and J usage is TRBJ2-3; TRBD2 aligns across 8 bases. The V and J ends lost 9 bases and 5 bases, in that order; junction bases with no gene match: 7. The CDR3 consists of 13 residues. CDR1 and CDR2 (germline): SGHTA, FQGNSA. CDR3: CASRSGGKDTQYF. The CDR3 bases are TGTGCCAGTCGGTCGGGGGGGAAAGATACGCAGTATTTT.

The chain has TRBV5-6 and TRBJ1-2; the match to TRBD1 covers 10 bases. V was pared by 3 bases and J by 8 bases, with 10 bases of the junction left unmatched. Germline CDR1 is SGHDT and CDR2 is YYEEEE. This CDR3 spans 15 amino acids. CDR3 region: CASSSLGQGEEGYTF. The DNA of the CDR3 is TGTGCCAGCAGCTCCCTCGGACAGGGGGAGGAGGGCTACACCTTC.

The chain recombines TRBV18 with TRBJ2-2, with 7 bases identical to TRBD1. V was clipped by 3 bases and J by 7 bases; unmatched bases: 5. This CDR3 comprises 14 residues. Germline values: CDR1 KGHSH, CDR2 LQKENI. The CDR3 region has the DNA TGTGCCAGCTCACCTACAGGGGACGGCGGGGAGCTGTTTTTT. Its protein is CASSPTGDGGELFF. The variable domain in full, with the rest retrieved from reference TRBV18 and TRBJ2-2, is NAGVMQNPRHLVRRRGQEARLRCSPMKGHSHVYWYRQLPEEGLKFMVYLQKENIIDESGMPKERFSAEFPKEGPSILRIQQVVRGDSAAYFCASSPTGDGGELFFGEGSRLTVL.